The text below deals with one TCR beta chain. Its cognate antigen is unknown. In the PCR, 60 Vbeta and 13 Jbeta primers were used. Profiled with immunoSEQ multiplex PCR; TCRdb holds only in-frame clones, not every one. The top ten clones hold 5.6% of a sample with 150,000 or so clones, over 75% of them seen once. The germline gives CDR1 SQVTM, CDR2 ANQGSEA. The V segment lost 1 base and the J segment 6 bases; nucleotides outside the gene matches: 10. This CDR3 is 16 amino acids long. The sample belongs to a study of cytomegalovirus exposure and HLA in healthy donors. Sampled while nominally healthy, donors likely had unrecorded immune exposures. Study-wide results and limits: Donors belonging to an Asian-associated ancestry cluster reportedly showed fewer N-insertions in productive TCRs than the roughly 700-donor mean, according to what a later analysis found. Most TCR sequences were seen very rarely across donors, but some public TCRs occurred in many.

This chain connects TRBV29-1 to TRBJ1-1; 11 bases match TRBD1. The sequencing sample was made of PBMCs. This clonotype was obtained from a woman aged 35 to 49 in good health and CMV-seropositive. DNA of the CDR3: TGCAGCGTTGAAGTCTGGACAGGGGGCGGTGGGGCTGAAGCTTTCTTT. Its translation is CSVEVWTGGGGAEAFF.